The 23 T cell receptor beta chains presented below share a single source sample, sequenced in a study of read filtering for tumor transcriptome and immune sequencing. The library was built from roughly 400 ng RNA with molecular barcoded adaptors for alpha/delta and beta/gamma chains. Via MiXCR, TCRdb re-called the reads, giving one row per CDR3 protein. The table lists 39,000 or so distinct CDR3 sequences, 13% to 15% of them singletons. Material: a population of CD138-negative cells sorted from bone marrow. These receptor sequences come from a donor over 35 with multiple myeloma.

This clonotype was counted at least ten times. V is TRBV2 and J is TRBJ2-5; 10 bases match TRBD1. The CDR3 totals 15 residues. V was pared by 8 bases and J by 0 bases, with 6 bases of the junction left unmatched. The germline CDR1 and CDR2 sequences are SNHLY and FYNNEI. The CDR3 protein is CASATDRGHQETQYF. The CDR3 DNA sequence: TGTGCCAGCGCTACAGACAGGGGGCACCAAGAGACCCAGTACTTC.

This clonotype was seen many times. The chain links TRBV12-3 or TRBV12-4 to TRBJ1-5; possibly TRBD1 for D (6 bases). V was shortened by 6 bases and J by 2 bases, with 14 bases between the two germline ends. There are 15 residues in the CDR3. The CDR3 region is CASSRTSGGNQPQHF. The CDR3 DNA reads TGTGCCAGCAGCCGAACTTCAGGGGGCAATCAGCCCCAGCATTTT.

In this sample, this clonotype turned up many times. V and J are TRBV29-1 and TRBJ2-3, with 7 bases fitting TRBD2. The length of the CDR3 is 14 residues. CDR1 SQVTM and CDR2 ANQGSEA come from the germline V gene. V was clipped by 8 bases and J by 3 bases; unmatched bases: 11. CDR3 in DNA: TGCAGCTCTACTGCGGGCGGGAGTACAGATACGCAGTATTTT. This codes for CSSTAGGSTDTQYF.

This clonotype was seen only a few times. No conserved phenylalanine or tryptophan is present at the end of the CDR3, so a read error is the likely explanation. The DNA is omitted, as the CDR3 cannot be located on it reliably, and the CDR3 follows TCRdb's listing. This chain joins TRBV6-5 and TRBJ1-2; the DNA was not compared with TRBD1, the D call given in the table. The length of the CDR3 is 13 amino acids, counting both ends. Germline loops: CDR1 MNHEY, CDR2 SVGAGI. CDR3 residues: CASRETTGTGHTL.

Regarding this clonotype: At one end, the junction sequence differs from germline, possibly due to a read error. This rearrangement joins TRBV7-6 to TRBJ1-1; the D gene is possibly TRBD1 (6 bases). There are 15 residues in the CDR3. Germline-derived CDR1 and CDR2 are SGHVS and FNYEAQ. The CDR3 here is CASSLLGQHNIEAFF. As DNA, the CDR3 is TGTGCCAGCAGCCTATTAGGACAGCATAACATTGAAGCTTTCTTT.

This clonotype was found many times. The chain carries TRBV7-2 and TRBJ1-1; the D gene is possibly TRBD1 (5 bases). The CDR3 consists of 17 residues. The germline V gene has CDR1 SGHTA and CDR2 FQGNSA. With 1 base removed from V and 5 bases from J, the gap between germline ends came to 20 bases. CDR3 DNA: TGTGCCAGCAGCTTAGAGGGCAGGGTACTGGTCAGGACTGAAGCTTTCTTT. It specifies CASSLEGRVLVRTEAFF.

This clonotype was recorded many times. The V and J genes are TRBV19 and TRBJ2-7; D is possibly TRBD2 (7 bases). The CDR3 consists of 13 residues. Trimming removed 7 bases at V and 4 bases at J, with 14 bases between. Germline CDR1 LNHDA, CDR2 SQIVND (reference sequence). The CDR3 region is CASNRGAGYEQYF. For the CDR3, the DNA is TGTGCCAGTAATCGGGGGGCTGGTTACGAGCAGTACTTC.

This clonotype ranks as medium-sized (0.01 to 0.1%). The V and J genes are TRBV20-1 and TRBJ2-1; 7 bases fit TRBD1. This CDR3 spans 14 amino acids. The V segment lost 1 base and the J segment 9 bases; nucleotides outside the gene matches: 9. CDR1 is DFQATT and CDR2 is SNEGSKA in the germline V gene (reference sequence). CDR3 amino acids: CSARGAGGNSEQFF. CDR3 bases: TGCAGTGCTAGAGGGGCAGGGGGTAACAGTGAGCAGTTCTTC.

A word on this clonotype: Germline is not matched at one junction end, which may reflect a read error. The chain joins TRBV7-3 to TRBJ2-6; D possibly corresponds to TRBD2 (6 bases). The length of the CDR3 is 19 residues. Germline CDR1 reads SGHTA; CDR2 reads FQGTGA. The CDR3 region is CASSIASGSKLTGANVQTF. The CDR3 coding sequence is TGTGCCAGCAGCATAGCCTCCGGGAGCAAGTTAACTGGGGCCAACGTCCAGACATTC.

The chain is built from TRBV27 and TRBJ2-7; 11 bases fit TRBD2. After removal of 0 bases from V and 5 bases from J, the junction contained 12 bases not matched to a gene. The CDR3 consists of 18 residues. The germline gives CDR1 MNHEY, CDR2 SMNVEV (reference sequence). This CDR3 is CASSLSFRRLAGGNEQYF. CDR3 nucleotide sequence: TGTGCCAGCAGTTTATCCTTCCGGCGGCTAGCGGGAGGTAACGAGCAGTACTTC.

Points on this clonotype: At one end the junction does not follow the germline gene, possibly because of a read error. The V and J genes are TRBV5-5 and TRBJ2-2; 8 bases fit TRBD1. The CDR3 contains 15 residues. Looked up from germline, CDR1 is SGHKS and CDR2 is YYEKEE (reference sequence). This CDR3 is CAGSTGTGPTGELFF. The CDR3 region has the DNA TGTGCCGGCAGCACGGGGACAGGACCGACCGGGGAGCTGTTTTTT.

This clonotype was seen at least ten times. The rearrangement links TRBV5-5 to TRBJ2-1; D remains unclear. V was cut by 0 bases and J by 5 bases, with 9 bases left in between. This CDR3 has 14 amino acids. CDR1 is SGHKS and CDR2 is YYEKEE in the germline V gene (reference sequence). CDR3 sequence reads: CASSLAPDHNEQFF. The CDR3 DNA sequence: TGTGCCAGCAGCTTGGCCCCGGACCACAATGAGCAGTTCTTC.

This clonotype came up a few times. This may be a read error: a much more frequent sequence differs by one nucleotide. The V and J genes are TRBV7-2 and TRBJ1-5; D is unclear. Germline values: CDR1 SGHTA, CDR2 FQGNSA. V lost 4 bases and J 4 bases, leaving 11 bases between the germline ends. This CDR3 region has 14 residues. This CDR3 is CASSSRETNQPQHF. CDR3 coding DNA: TGTGCCAGCAGCTCTCGGGAGACAAATCAGCCCCAGCATTTT.

This clonotype was seen many times. J is TRBJ2-1 and V is TRBV20-1, with 10 bases fitting TRBD2. The V segment lost 3 bases and the J segment 6 bases; nucleotides outside the gene matches: 8. This CDR3 has 15 residues. The germline CDR1 and CDR2 sequences are DFQATT and SNEGSKA (reference sequence). The CDR3 loop is CSASWLAGVTNEQFF. CDR3 DNA: TGCAGTGCTAGTTGGCTAGCGGGAGTCACCAATGAGCAGTTCTTC.

As for this clonotype: This could be a read error, since a much larger clone is one nucleotide away. The chain links TRBV20-1 to TRBJ2-2, with TRBD2 matching over 9 bases. Germline loops: CDR1 DFQATT, CDR2 SNEGSKA (reference sequence). The CDR3 is made up of 16 amino acids. As DNA, the CDR3 is TGCTGTGCTAGAACCTCTAGCGGGACGAACACCGGGGAGCTGTTTTTT. Protein sequence: CCARTSSGTNTGELFF.

Ten or more counts support this clonotype. This chain joins TRBV4-1 and TRBJ2-3; 8 bases fit TRBD2. V gave up 0 bases and J gave up 2 bases; unmatched junction bases: 10. Germline values: CDR1 MGHRA, CDR2 YSYEKL. The CDR3 is 18 residues long. Here the CDR3 DNA reads TGCGCCAGCAGCCAAGAACTAGGGCTAGCGGGCCACACAGATACGCAGTATTTT. Translation: CASSQELGLAGHTDTQYF.

This clonotype has ten or more counts. The chain recombines TRBV29-1 with TRBJ2-2; D assignment may be TRBD1 or TRBD2 (5 bases each). This CDR3 is built from 13 residues. Trimming took off 4 bases at V and 6 bases at J, with 12 bases between the two ends. Looked up from germline, CDR1 is SQVTM and CDR2 is ANQGSEA. The CDR3 here is CSVGGSEAGELFF. Written as DNA, the CDR3 is TGCAGCGTTGGGGGGTCGGAGGCCGGGGAGCTGTTTTTT.

In its sample, this clonotype was seen many times. This chain connects TRBV20-1 to TRBJ2-5; maybe TRBD1 (6 bases). The CDR3 totals 14 residues. Trimming took off 2 bases at V and 5 bases at J, with 15 bases between the two ends. Germline assignment: CDR1 DFQATT and CDR2 SNEGSKA (reference sequence). Written as DNA, the CDR3 is TGCAGTGCTAGATACAGGGTCGGACGTGAGACCCAGTACTTC. It is translated as CSARYRVGRETQYF.

The chain employs TRBV29-1 and TRBJ1-3; D is perhaps TRBD1 (6 bases). Germline V gene data show CDR1 as SQVTM and CDR2 as ANQGSEA. The V end lost 7 bases, the J end lost 0 bases, and 16 bases lay between the germline ends. This CDR3 contains 15 residues. CDR3 amino acids: CSATTRGSSGNTIYF. The DNA of the CDR3 is TGCAGCGCTACGACCAGGGGAAGCTCTGGAAACACCATATATTTT.

The sample holds many counts of this clonotype. This chain uses TRBV12-3 or TRBV12-4 with TRBJ2-6; no definite D call. V lost 7 bases to trimming and J lost 0 bases, with 19 bases between them. This CDR3 is 18 amino acids long. CDR3 residues: CASKPTLTVSSGANVLTF. The CDR3 DNA sequence: TGTGCCAGCAAACCGACGCTTACAGTTAGCTCTGGGGCCAACGTCCTGACTTTC.

This clonotype was detected many times. The chain employs TRBV20-1 and TRBJ1-5; D may be TRBD1 (5 bases). CDR3 length equals 17 residues. V gave up 3 bases and J gave up 3 bases, with 21 bases separating them. Germline-derived CDR1 and CDR2 are DFQATT and SNEGSKA (reference sequence). CDR3 DNA: TGCAGTGCTAGTTTAGGGAGGGGATGGGGGGACAATCAGCCCCAGCATTTT. Protein product: CSASLGRGWGDNQPQHF.

This clonotype was counted at least ten times. The V call is TRBV29-1, the J call TRBJ2-1; D is undetermined. V was trimmed by 4 bases and J by 9 bases, leaving 16 bases between them. This CDR3 region has 13 residues. CDR1 SQVTM and CDR2 ANQGSEA come from the germline V gene. In DNA form, the CDR3 reads TGCAGCGTTGGAAAGGACCTGGGGATTGAGCAGTTCTTC. Amino acid sequence: CSVGKDLGIEQFF.

The sample holds many counts of this clonotype. CDR3 nucleotides: TGTGCCAGCAACGAGCGGGGGGGCGTCAATGAGCAGTTCTTC. Translating gives CASNERGGVNEQFF. The chain recombines TRBV7-9 with TRBJ2-1; 10 nucleotides match TRBD2. The CDR3 sequence is 14 residues long. Trimming at V came to 7 bases and at J to 6 bases, leaving 6 bases not matched to a gene. Germline V gene lookup returns CDR1 SEHNR and CDR2 FQNEAQ (reference sequence). Variable domain in full (rest from reference TRBV7-9 and TRBJ2-1): DTGVSQNPRHKITKRGQNVTFRCDPISEHNRLYWYRQTLGQGPEFLTYFQNEAQLEKSRLLSDRFSAERPKGSFSTLEIQRTEQGDSAMYLCASNERGGVNEQFFGPGTRLTVL.